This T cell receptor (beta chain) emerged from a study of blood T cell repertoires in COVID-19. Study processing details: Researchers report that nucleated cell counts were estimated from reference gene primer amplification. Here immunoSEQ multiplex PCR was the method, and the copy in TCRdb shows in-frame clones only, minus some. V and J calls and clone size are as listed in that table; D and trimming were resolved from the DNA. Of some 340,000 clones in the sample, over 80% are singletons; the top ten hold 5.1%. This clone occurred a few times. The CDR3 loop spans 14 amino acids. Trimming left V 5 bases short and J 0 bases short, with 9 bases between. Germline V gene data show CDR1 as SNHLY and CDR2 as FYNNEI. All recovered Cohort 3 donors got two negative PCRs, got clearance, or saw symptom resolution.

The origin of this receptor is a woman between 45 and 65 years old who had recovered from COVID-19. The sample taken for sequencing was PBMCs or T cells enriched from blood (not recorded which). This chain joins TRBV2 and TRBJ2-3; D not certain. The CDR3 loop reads CASSRLTSTDTQYF. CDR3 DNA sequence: TGTGCCAGCAGTCGACTGACTAGCACAGATACGCAGTATTTT.